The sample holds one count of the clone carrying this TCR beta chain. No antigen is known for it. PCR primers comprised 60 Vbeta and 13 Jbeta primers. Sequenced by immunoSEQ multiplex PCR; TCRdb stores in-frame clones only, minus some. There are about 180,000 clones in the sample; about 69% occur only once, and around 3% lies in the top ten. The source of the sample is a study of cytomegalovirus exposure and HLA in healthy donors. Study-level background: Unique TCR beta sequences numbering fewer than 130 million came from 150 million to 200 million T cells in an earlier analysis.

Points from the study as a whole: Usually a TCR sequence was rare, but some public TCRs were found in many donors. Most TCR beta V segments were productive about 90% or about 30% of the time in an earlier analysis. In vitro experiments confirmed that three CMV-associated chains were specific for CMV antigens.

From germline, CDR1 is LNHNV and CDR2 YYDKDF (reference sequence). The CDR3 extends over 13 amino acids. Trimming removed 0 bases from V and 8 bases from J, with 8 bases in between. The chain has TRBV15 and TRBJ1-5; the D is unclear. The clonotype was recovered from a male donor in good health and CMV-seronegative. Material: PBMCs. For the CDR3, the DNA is TGTGCCACCAGCAGAGATCTCTCCGAGCCCCAGCATTTT. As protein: CATSRDLSEPQHF.